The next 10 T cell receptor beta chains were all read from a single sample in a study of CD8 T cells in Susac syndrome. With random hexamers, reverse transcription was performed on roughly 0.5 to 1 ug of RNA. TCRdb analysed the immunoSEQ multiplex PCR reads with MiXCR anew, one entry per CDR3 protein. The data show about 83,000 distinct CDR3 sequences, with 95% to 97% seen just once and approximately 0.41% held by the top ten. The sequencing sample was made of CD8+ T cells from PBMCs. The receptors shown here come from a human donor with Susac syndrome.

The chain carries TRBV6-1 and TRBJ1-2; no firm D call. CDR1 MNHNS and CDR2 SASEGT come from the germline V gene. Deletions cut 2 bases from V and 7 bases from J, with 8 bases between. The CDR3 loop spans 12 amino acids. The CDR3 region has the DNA TGTGCCAGCAGTGAATGGCAGCTTGGCTACACCTTC. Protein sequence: CASSEWQLGYTF.

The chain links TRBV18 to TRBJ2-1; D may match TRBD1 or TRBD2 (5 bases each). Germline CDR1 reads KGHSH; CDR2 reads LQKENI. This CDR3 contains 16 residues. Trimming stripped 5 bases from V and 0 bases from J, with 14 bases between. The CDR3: CASSTGTGSSYNEQFF. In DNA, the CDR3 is TGTGCCAGCTCAACCGGGACGGGAAGCTCCTACAATGAGCAGTTCTTC.

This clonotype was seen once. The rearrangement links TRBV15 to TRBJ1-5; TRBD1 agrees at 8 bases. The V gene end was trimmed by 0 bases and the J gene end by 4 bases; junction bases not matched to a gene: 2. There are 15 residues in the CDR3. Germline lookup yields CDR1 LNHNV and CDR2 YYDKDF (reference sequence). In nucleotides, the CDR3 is TGTGCCACCAGCAGAGATAGACAGGGGAATCAGCCCCAGCATTTT. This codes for CATSRDRQGNQPQHF. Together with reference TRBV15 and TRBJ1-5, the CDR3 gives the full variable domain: DAMVIQNPRYQVTQFGKPVTLSCSQTLNHNVMYWYQQKSSQAPKLLFHYYDKDFNNEADTPDNFQSRRPNTSFCFLDIRSPGLGDTAMYLCATSRDRQGNQPQHFGDGTRLSIL.

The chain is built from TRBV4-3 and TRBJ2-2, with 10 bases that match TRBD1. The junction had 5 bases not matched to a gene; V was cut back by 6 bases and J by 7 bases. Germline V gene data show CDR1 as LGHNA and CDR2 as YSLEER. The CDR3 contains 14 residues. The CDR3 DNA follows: TGCGCCAGCAGTCGACAGGGGGCGGGCGGGGAGCTGTTTTTT. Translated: CASSRQGAGGELFF.

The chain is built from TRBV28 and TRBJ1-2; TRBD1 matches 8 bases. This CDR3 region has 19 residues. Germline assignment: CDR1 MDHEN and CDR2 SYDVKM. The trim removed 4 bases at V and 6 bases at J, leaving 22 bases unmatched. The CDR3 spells CASSSVTSGTGAHHDGYTF. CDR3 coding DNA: TGTGCCAGCAGTTCCGTGACTTCCGGGACAGGAGCACACCACGATGGCTACACCTTC.

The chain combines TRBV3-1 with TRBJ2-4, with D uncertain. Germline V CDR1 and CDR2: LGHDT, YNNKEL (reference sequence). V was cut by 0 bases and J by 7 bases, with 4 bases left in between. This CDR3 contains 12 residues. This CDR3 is CASSQDGNIQYF. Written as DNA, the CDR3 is TGTGCCAGCAGCCAAGATGGGAACATTCAGTACTTC.

The CDR3 loop reads CASSPRTSRYTDTQYF. The CDR3 DNA is TGTGCCAGCAGCCCTCGGACTAGCAGATACACAGATACGCAGTATTTT. This chain connects TRBV9 to TRBJ2-3; 8 nucleotides match TRBD2. This CDR3 spans 16 amino acids. From germline, CDR1 is SGDLS and CDR2 YYNGEE. V lost 4 bases to trimming and J lost 2 bases; unmatched junction nucleotides: 9.

The CDR3 loop is CASSVYYEWGYTF. CDR3 DNA: TGTGCCAGCAGCGTATATTACGAGTGGGGCTACACCTTC. The rearrangement links TRBV9 to TRBJ1-2; no clear D. The CDR3 has 13 residues. V lost 1 base, J lost 8 bases, and 12 bases lay in between. The germline CDR1 and CDR2 sequences are SGDLS and YYNGEE.

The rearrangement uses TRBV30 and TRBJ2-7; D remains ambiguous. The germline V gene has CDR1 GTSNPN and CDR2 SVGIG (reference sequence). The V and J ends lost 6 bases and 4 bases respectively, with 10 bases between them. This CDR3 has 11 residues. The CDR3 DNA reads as TGTGCCTGTACGGAAAAATACGAGCAGTACTTC. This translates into CACTEKYEQYF.

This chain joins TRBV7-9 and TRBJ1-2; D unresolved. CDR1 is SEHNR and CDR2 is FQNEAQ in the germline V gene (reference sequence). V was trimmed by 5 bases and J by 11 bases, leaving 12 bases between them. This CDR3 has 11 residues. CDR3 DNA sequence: TGTGCCAGCAGCCTAACTGGGGAGTACACCTTC. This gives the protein CASSLTGEYTF.